These T cell receptor beta chains were read from a single sample in a study of chemoradiotherapy in HPV16-positive cancers. Only in-frame clones appear in the TCRdb table, and some are missing; sequencing was by immunoSEQ multiplex PCR. The sample shows 9,500 to 13,000 clones, approximately 80% of them seen only once. Specimen: tumor tissue, collected from a patient who underwent chemoradiotherapy. The receptor source for this set is a human donor with HPV-associated anogenital cancer. CDR3s include the opening cysteine and the closing phenylalanine or tryptophan. Fields, in order: V gene, clone size, D gene, J gene, CDR3 protein, CDR3 DNA. A D gene is named only where the DNA matches it firmly. A clone size is listed for some rows: how often the clone was seen (once, few, many), or a class if it is expanded.

v_gene: TRBV6-6; abundance: few; d_gene: -; j_gene: TRBJ1-1; CDR3aa: CASLAQGANTEAFF; CDR3nt: TGTGCCAGCCTAGCTCAGGGTGCGAACACTGAAGCTTTCTTT
v_gene: TRBV5-1; abundance: -; d_gene: TRBD1; j_gene: TRBJ1-2; CDR3aa: CASSSDRAYGYTF; CDR3nt: TGCGCCAGCAGCTCGGACAGGGCCTATGGCTACACCTTC
v_gene: TRBV28; abundance: few; d_gene: TRBD1; j_gene: TRBJ2-1; CDR3aa: CASRIYTGQGLDEQFF; CDR3nt: TGTGCCAGCAGGATTTATACGGGACAGGGTTTAGATGAGCAGTTCTTC
v_gene: TRBV2; abundance: -; d_gene: -; j_gene: TRBJ2-3; CDR3aa: CASRKVGVTDTQYF; CDR3nt: TGTGCCAGCAGAAAAGTGGGGGTTACAGATACGCAGTATTTT
v_gene: TRBV5-1; abundance: few; d_gene: -; j_gene: TRBJ2-5; CDR3aa: CASSLVGYEETQYF; CDR3nt: TGCGCCAGCAGCTTGGTGGGGTACGAAGAGACCCAGTACTTC
v_gene: TRBV10-2; abundance: -; d_gene: TRBD1; j_gene: TRBJ1-1; CDR3aa: CASGTGNTEAFF; CDR3nt: TGCGCCAGCGGGACAGGGAACACTGAAGCTTTCTTT
v_gene: TRBV5-6; abundance: -; d_gene: -; j_gene: TRBJ1-1; CDR3aa: CASSLVRGDTEAFF; CDR3nt: TGTGCCAGCAGCTTGGTACGGGGGGACACTGAAGCTTTCTTT
v_gene: TRBV7-3; abundance: -; d_gene: -; j_gene: TRBJ2-7; CDR3aa: CASSLKPGPYEQYF; CDR3nt: TGTGCCAGCAGCCTGAAACCAGGGCCCTACGAGCAGTACTTC
v_gene: TRBV30; abundance: -; d_gene: -; j_gene: TRBJ1-2; CDR3aa: CAWSVLKGYGYTF; CDR3nt: TGTGCCTGGAGTGTACTAAAGGGGTATGGCTACACCTTC
v_gene: TRBV6-5; abundance: -; d_gene: -; j_gene: TRBJ1-2; CDR3aa: CASSYSSLGKDYGYTF; CDR3nt: TGTGCCAGCAGTTACTCGAGCCTAGGGAAGGACTATGGCTACACCTTC
v_gene: TRBV14; abundance: few; d_gene: -; j_gene: TRBJ2-2; CDR3aa: CASSRIGGPPGELFF; CDR3nt: TGTGCCAGCAGTCGTATAGGGGGGCCCCCCGGGGAGCTGTTTTTT
v_gene: TRBV27; abundance: once; d_gene: TRBD1; j_gene: TRBJ1-2; CDR3aa: CASSERTGRGYTF; CDR3nt: TGTGCCAGCAGCGAGCGGACAGGACGCGGCTACACCTTC
v_gene: TRBV29-1; abundance: -; d_gene: TRBD1; j_gene: TRBJ2-7; CDR3aa: CSAGQGYEQYF; CDR3nt: TGCAGCGCGGGACAGGGCTACGAGCAGTACTTC
v_gene: TRBV12-5; abundance: -; d_gene: TRBD1; j_gene: TRBJ2-2; CDR3aa: CASGWDRSNTGELFF; CDR3nt: TGTGCTAGTGGTTGGGACAGATCGAACACCGGGGAGCTGTTTTTT
v_gene: TRBV15; abundance: once; d_gene: TRBD1; j_gene: TRBJ2-2; CDR3aa: CATEGQENTGELFF; CDR3nt: TGTGCCACAGAGGGACAGGAAAACACCGGGGAGCTGTTTTTT
v_gene: TRBV5-8; abundance: -; d_gene: -; j_gene: TRBJ2-1; CDR3aa: CASSLLLEQFF; CDR3nt: TGTGCCAGCAGCTTGCTCTTGGAGCAGTTCTTC
v_gene: TRBV11-2; abundance: -; d_gene: -; j_gene: TRBJ1-2; CDR3aa: CASSSLRDGKYYGYTF; CDR3nt: TGTGCCAGCAGCTCCCTCCGGGACGGGAAATACTATGGCTACACCTTC
v_gene: TRBV11-2; abundance: -; d_gene: TRBD2; j_gene: TRBJ2-3; CDR3aa: CASSTRTSGGARGLQYF; CDR3nt: TGTGCCAGCAGCACCAGGACTAGCGGGGGTGCCCGGGGACTGCAGTATTTT
v_gene: TRBV19; abundance: medium-sized; d_gene: TRBD1; j_gene: TRBJ1-3; CDR3aa: CASSSGTGTNTIYF; CDR3nt: TGTGCCAGTAGTTCCGGGACAGGGACTAACACCATATATTTT
v_gene: TRBV6-5; abundance: -; d_gene: TRBD2; j_gene: TRBJ2-1; CDR3aa: CASRRDGDYAKEQFF; CDR3nt: TGTGCCAGCAGGAGAGACGGGGACTACGCCAAGGAGCAGTTCTTC
v_gene: TRBV7-9; abundance: -; d_gene: -; j_gene: TRBJ1-1; CDR3aa: CASSSQRFGANTEAFF; CDR3nt: TGTGCCAGCAGCTCCCAGAGGTTTGGGGCGAACACTGAAGCTTTCTTT
v_gene: TRBV4-1; abundance: -; d_gene: -; j_gene: TRBJ1-6; CDR3aa: CASSQGQDNSPLHF; CDR3nt: TGCGCCAGCAGCCAAGGACAGGATAATTCACCCCTCCACTTT
v_gene: TRBV6-6; abundance: -; d_gene: TRBD1; j_gene: TRBJ2-7; CDR3aa: CASSQTGNYEQYF; CDR3nt: TGTGCCAGCAGTCAGACAGGGAACTACGAGCAGTACTTC
v_gene: TRBV11-2; abundance: -; d_gene: TRBD2; j_gene: TRBJ2-5; CDR3aa: CASSPIAGQETQYF; CDR3nt: TGTGCCAGCAGCCCAATAGCGGGGCAAGAGACCCAGTACTTC
v_gene: TRBV19; abundance: -; d_gene: -; j_gene: TRBJ1-5; CDR3aa: CASTDTRSQPQHF; CDR3nt: TGTGCCAGTACGGACACCAGGAGTCAGCCCCAGCATTTT
v_gene: TRBV27; abundance: -; d_gene: -; j_gene: TRBJ2-7; CDR3aa: CASSWGSSYEQYF; CDR3nt: TGTGCCAGCAGTTGGGGCAGTTCCTACGAGCAGTACTTC
v_gene: TRBV5-6; abundance: -; d_gene: TRBD1; j_gene: TRBJ2-3; CDR3aa: CASSLGWDRGTDTQYF; CDR3nt: TGTGCCAGCAGCTTGGGGTGGGACAGGGGGACAGATACGCAGTATTTT
v_gene: TRBV9; abundance: -; d_gene: -; j_gene: TRBJ2-6; CDR3aa: CASSERGYSGANVLTF; CDR3nt: TGTGCCAGCAGCGAACGGGGCTACTCTGGGGCCAACGTCCTGACTTTC
v_gene: TRBV7-8; abundance: -; d_gene: TRBD1; j_gene: TRBJ1-6; CDR3aa: CASSTTGQGLNSPLHF; CDR3nt: TGTGCCAGCAGCACGACGGGACAGGGTCTTAATTCACCCCTCCACTTT
v_gene: TRBV28; abundance: -; d_gene: -; j_gene: TRBJ2-5; CDR3aa: CASRGGGRQETQYF; CDR3nt: TGTGCCAGCAGGGGTGGGGGGCGTCAAGAGACCCAGTACTTC
v_gene: TRBV28; abundance: -; d_gene: TRBD1; j_gene: TRBJ1-5; CDR3aa: CASKRTGVQPQHF; CDR3nt: TGTGCCAGCAAACGGACAGGGGTTCAGCCCCAGCATTTT
v_gene: TRBV5-4; abundance: -; d_gene: TRBD1; j_gene: TRBJ2-3; CDR3aa: CASSPGTGRGLDTQYF; CDR3nt: TGTGCCAGCAGCCCCGGGACAGGAAGGGGGTTGGATACGCAGTATTTT
v_gene: TRBV10-1; abundance: -; d_gene: -; j_gene: TRBJ2-7; CDR3aa: CASSDSVHSDFYEQYF; CDR3nt: TGCGCCAGCAGTGATTCGGTTCATTCGGATTTTTACGAGCAGTACTTC
v_gene: TRBV14; abundance: -; d_gene: TRBD1; j_gene: TRBJ2-1; CDR3aa: CASGQGWVEQFF; CDR3nt: TGTGCCAGCGGACAGGGTTGGGTTGAGCAGTTCTTC
v_gene: TRBV5-5; abundance: once; d_gene: TRBD1; j_gene: TRBJ1-5; CDR3aa: CASSWSGTVSQPQHF; CDR3nt: TGTGCCAGCAGCTGGAGCGGGACAGTTAGTCAGCCCCAGCATTTT
v_gene: TRBV27; abundance: -; d_gene: -; j_gene: TRBJ2-3; CDR3aa: CASSLLSTDTQYF; CDR3nt: TGTGCCAGCAGTTTATTAAGCACAGATACGCAGTATTTT
v_gene: TRBV5-1; abundance: -; d_gene: TRBD1; j_gene: TRBJ1-1; CDR3aa: CASSKGQGGITEAFF; CDR3nt: TGCGCCAGCAGCAAGGGACAGGGCGGCATCACTGAAGCTTTCTTT
v_gene: TRBV5-8; abundance: -; d_gene: TRBD1; j_gene: TRBJ2-7; CDR3aa: CASSLPTGAYEQYF; CDR3nt: TGTGCCAGCAGCTTACCCACAGGGGCCTACGAGCAGTACTTC
v_gene: TRBV28; abundance: few; d_gene: -; j_gene: TRBJ1-1; CDR3aa: CASSVSRTGRSEAFF; CDR3nt: TGTGCCAGCAGCGTGTCTAGGACGGGGAGGTCTGAAGCTTTCTTT
v_gene: TRBV6-7; abundance: -; d_gene: -; j_gene: TRBJ2-2; CDR3aa: CASSYITSRDNTGELFF; CDR3nt: TGTGCCAGCAGTTACATAACGAGCAGGGATAACACCGGGGAGCTGTTTTTT